This TCR beta chain was recorded in a study of blood T cell repertoires in COVID-19. Turning to the study itself: Sample material is recorded as cDNA or gDNA derived from T cells, B-cell-depleted T cells, or PBMCs.

The repertoire was sequenced with immunoSEQ multiplex PCR; TCRdb's copy has only in-frame clones and lacks some. The top ten hold roughly 2.1% of the sample, which has 120,000 or so clones, approximately 87% seen once. The V end was cut by 2 bases, the J end by 6 bases, with 14 bases between. The length of the CDR3 is 14 residues. CDR1 and CDR2 (germline): MNHEY, SVGAGI. This clone was seen more than once but under ten times. Sequencing was done on a sample of peripheral blood. The TCR was taken from a woman aged 45-60 years with acute or convalescent COVID-19. The chain is built from TRBV6-5 and TRBJ2-7; perhaps TRBD2 as D (6 bases). CDR3 region: CASSYKGLAFEQYF. DNA for the CDR3: TGTGCCAGCAGTTACAAGGGACTTGCGTTCGAGCAGTACTTC.